The 13 T cell receptor beta chains below were found in one sample sequenced in a study of T cells after yellow fever vaccination. From the 5' RACE reads, TCRdb called clonotypes with MiXCR, one entry per CDR3 protein. Among approximately 600,000 distinct CDR3 sequences, around an eighth were seen once, and the ten largest hold more than 13%. The sample was PBMCs, taken on the day of the yellow fever booster vaccination. Receptor source: a man aged 25 to 40 who received the YFV17D yellow fever vaccine.

This sequence joins TRBV30 and TRBJ2-4, with TRBD2 matching over 7 bases. Germline V gives CDR1 GTSNPN, CDR2 SVGIG (reference sequence). Unmatched junction bases numbered 2, after V lost 0 bases and J lost 0 bases. This CDR3 has 15 residues. CDR3 residues: CAWSVGGGAKNIQYF. In nucleotides, the CDR3 is TGTGCCTGGAGTGTTGGGGGGGGAGCCAAAAACATTCAGTACTTC.

This clonotype was seen only a few times. The genes are TRBV20-1 and TRBJ2-7; 9 nucleotides agree with TRBD2. The germline V gene has CDR1 DFQATT and CDR2 SNEGSKA (reference sequence). J gave up 7 bases and V 6 bases, and 22 bases lay outside the gene matches. The CDR3 is made up of 17 amino acids. DNA for the CDR3: TGCAGTGCCGAAAGGGATAGCGGGAGCTTCCCCAACCGGGAGCAGTACTTC. It is translated as CSAERDSGSFPNREQYF.

The CDR3 protein is CASSLAQGNTGELFF. The CDR3 DNA follows: TGTGCCAGCAGTTTAGCTCAGGGTAACACCGGGGAGCTGTTTTTT. The rearrangement uses TRBV27 and TRBJ2-2, with a weak D call TRBD1 (5 bases). The V gene's germline CDR1 is MNHEY and CDR2 SMNVEV (reference sequence). V was pared by 2 bases and J by 2 bases, with 9 bases between. This CDR3 has 15 amino acids.

Only a few counts were recorded for this clonotype. This chain uses TRBV7-2 with TRBJ2-3; 7 bases line up with TRBD2. The CDR3 has 16 amino acids. Losses at the gene ends were 1 base for V and 7 bases for J; bases not matched to a gene: 11. CDR1 and CDR2 (germline): SGHTA, FQGNSA. CDR3 DNA: TGTGCCAGCAGCTTAGACCAGCGGGGAGGATCTAATACGCAGTATTTT. Its protein is CASSLDQRGGSNTQYF.

In its sample, this clonotype was seen a few times. The chain links TRBV19 to TRBJ2-7; D gene unclear. CDR3 length: 15 residues. Germline V lookup: CDR1 LNHDA, CDR2 SQIVND (reference sequence). The ends were cut back, 3 bases at V and 3 bases at J, with 15 bases in the middle. The CDR3 nucleotides read TGTGCCAGTAGTATTGTGGCCCAAGGCAGCTACGAGCAGTACTTC. It translates to CASSIVAQGSYEQYF.

This clonotype was seen only a few times. This sequence joins TRBV20-1 and TRBJ2-3; TRBD1 aligns across 9 bases. The CDR3 has 15 amino acids. Germline CDR1 and CDR2: DFQATT and SNEGSKA (reference sequence). The ends lost 6 bases at V and 4 bases at J; junction bases unmatched: 11. As DNA, the CDR3 is TGCAGTGCAATAATTGGGACAGGGAAGCCAGATACGCAGTATTTT. The encoded protein is CSAIIGTGKPDTQYF.

V gene TRBV7-9 combines with J gene TRBJ2-7; 7 nucleotides match TRBD2. CDR1 is SEHNR and CDR2 is FQNEAQ in the germline V gene (reference sequence). This CDR3 spans 14 amino acids. The CDR3 loop reads CAWKRTSPLDEQYF. CDR3 nucleotide sequence: TGTGCTTGGAAGAGGACTAGTCCTCTCGACGAGCAGTACTTC.

The chain employs TRBV29-1 and TRBJ2-7, with TRBD1 matching 8 bases. The CDR3 totals 12 residues. Trimming took 6 bases from V and 3 from J; bases not matched to a gene: 4. The germline V gene has CDR1 SQVTM and CDR2 ANQGSEA. CDR3 residues: CSVYTGGYEQYF. In nucleotides, the CDR3 is TGCAGCGTATACACAGGGGGCTACGAGCAGTACTTC.

The genes are TRBV19 and TRBJ1-1; D call uncertain. Germline V gene lookup returns CDR1 LNHDA and CDR2 SQIVND (reference sequence). Trimming stripped 3 bases from V and 10 bases from J, with 9 bases between. The CDR3 is made up of 11 amino acids. CDR3 in amino acids: CASSIGIGAFF. CDR3 DNA: TGTGCCAGTAGTATCGGGATTGGAGCTTTCTTT.

This clonotype occurred a few times. This chain uses TRBV19 with TRBJ2-2, with TRBD2 matching 8 bases. The CDR3 runs 16 residues. Looked up from germline, CDR1 is LNHDA and CDR2 is SQIVND (reference sequence). The junction had 7 bases not matched to a gene; V was cut back by 5 bases and J by 2 bases. CDR3 amino acids: CASSPQTSVNTGELFF. The CDR3 nucleotides read TGTGCCAGTAGTCCACAGACTAGCGTAAACACCGGGGAGCTGTTTTTT.

This clonotype has at least ten counts. The rearrangement uses TRBV5-1 and TRBJ2-3; TRBD2 matches 11 bases. The CDR3 sequence is 15 residues long. Trimming at V came to 4 bases and at J to 4 bases, leaving 5 bases not matched to a gene. Germline V gene data show CDR1 as SGHRS and CDR2 as YFSETQ. The CDR3 bases are TGCGCCAGCAGCCAGCCGGGACTAGCGGCAGATACGCAGTATTTT. As protein: CASSQPGLAADTQYF.

The chain links TRBV28 to TRBJ2-5; D unclear. Per the germline V gene, CDR1 is MDHEN and CDR2 is SYDVKM. The length of the CDR3 is 15 residues. Trimming took off 5 bases at V and 7 bases at J, with 20 bases between the two ends. This CDR3 reads CASSPPTDGLGTQYF. The CDR3 bases are TGTGCCAGCAGTCCCCCAACGGACGGGTTAGGGACCCAGTACTTC.

Only a few counts were recorded for this clonotype. The genes are TRBV20-1 and TRBJ2-3, with D unresolved. Per germline, CDR1 DFQATT and CDR2 SNEGSKA (reference sequence). This CDR3 contains 15 residues. The ends were cut back, 6 bases at V and 1 base at J, with 17 bases in the middle. The CDR3 sequence is CSAGPPRVGTDTQYF. The CDR3 bases are TGCAGTGCCGGTCCCCCTAGGGTTGGCACAGATACGCAGTATTTT.